These 5 T cell receptor beta chains came from one sample sequenced in a study of T cell responses to AZD1222 COVID-19 vaccine. The repertoire was sequenced with immunoSEQ multiplex PCR; TCRdb's copy has only in-frame clones and lacks some. This sample yields just over 150,000 clones, of which 90% are seen a single time; roughly 1.6% belongs to the top ten. The starting material was peripheral blood, obtained 28 days after the second AZD1222 dose. The receptors here all came from an adult who received the AZD1222 COVID-19 vaccine.

This clone has only one observation. The CDR3 nucleotides are TGTGCCAGCAGCGACGAATTACTAGCGGGAGTTTCGGAGACCCAGTACTTC. It translates to CASSDELLAGVSETQYF. This sequence joins TRBV3-1 (or the pseudogene TRBV3-2) and TRBJ2-5; 11 nucleotides agree with TRBD2. V lost 5 bases to trimming and J lost 5 bases; unmatched junction nucleotides: 13. This CDR3 has 17 residues. Germline CDR1 LGHDT, CDR2 YNNKEL (reference sequence).

The rearrangement joins TRBV9 to TRBJ2-4, with D perhaps given as TRBD1 or TRBD2 (6 bases each). This CDR3 is 15 amino acids long. Trimming shortened V by 0 bases and J by 9 bases, and 16 bases separated the two germline ends. The V gene's germline CDR1 is SGDLS and CDR2 YYNGEE. The CDR3 sequence: CASSVERGASGIQYF. The CDR3 coding sequence is TGTGCCAGCAGCGTAGAAAGGGGGGCGAGCGGCATTCAGTACTTC.

J is TRBJ1-1 and V is TRBV18; D is uncertain. V lost 6 bases and J 1 base, leaving 12 bases between the germline ends. From germline, CDR1 is KGHSH and CDR2 LQKENI. The CDR3 has 14 amino acids. The CDR3 region is CASSPGLGNTEAFF. Here the CDR3 DNA reads TGTGCCAGCTCGCCCGGTTTGGGGAACACTGAAGCTTTCTTT.

The V call is TRBV18, the J call TRBJ1-5; D remains ambiguous. Germline assignment: CDR1 KGHSH and CDR2 LQKENI. The germline V and J ends were trimmed by 3 bases and 1 base, with 7 bases remaining between them. This CDR3 spans 14 amino acids. The CDR3 sequence is CASSPSKSNQPQHF. CDR3 coding DNA: TGTGCCAGCTCACCTTCGAAGAGCAATCAGCCCCAGCATTTT.

V is TRBV18 and J is TRBJ2-5; the D is unclear. Trimming took off 3 bases at V and 1 base at J, with 9 bases between the two ends. The CDR3 is 14 residues long. CDR1 and CDR2 (germline): KGHSH, LQKENI. The CDR3 region has the DNA TGTGCCAGCTCACCGCGTCAGTCCCAAGAGACCCAGTACTTC. It translates to CASSPRQSQETQYF. Complete variable domain (other parts from reference TRBV18 and TRBJ2-5): NAGVMQNPRHLVRRRGQEARLRCSPMKGHSHVYWYRQLPEEGLKFMVYLQKENIIDESGMPKERFSAEFPKEGPSILRIQQVVRGDSAAYFCASSPRQSQETQYFGPGTRLLVL.